This T cell receptor (beta chain) was obtained from a study of CD4 T cells in relation to SARS-CoV-2 and coronaviruses. The unexposed donors gave CD4+ T cells in about 2011-2018, prior to COVID-19. The cells were cultured for about ten days before CD4+ T cells were isolated. Produced via immunoSEQ multiplex PCR; TCRdb's table is partial and in-frame only. The sample consists of tens of thousands of clones, about 80% of them appearing once. Regarding this clone: Antigen unknown.

What was sequenced was CD4+ T cells from PBMCs, cultured in vitro. The TCR originated in a human donor in good health.

DNA for the CDR3: TGTGCCAGCAGAGGACTCCGGAACTTCTTC. Translating it yields CASRGLRNFF. The V and J genes are TRBV27 and TRBJ2-1; possible D gene TRBD2, 5 bases. Trimming pared 6 bases from V and 16 bases from J, leaving 13 bases between. Germline CDR1 MNHEY, CDR2 SMNVEV (reference sequence). CDR3 length: 10 amino acids.